These 23 T cell receptor beta chains originate from one sample sequenced in a study of blood T cell repertoires in COVID-19. The repertoire was sequenced with immunoSEQ multiplex PCR; TCRdb's copy has only in-frame clones and lacks some. The table includes about 220,000 clones, roughly 84% detected once. The sample comprised PBMCs or T cells enriched from blood (not recorded which). All receptors come from a woman aged 35 to 49 who had recovered from COVID-19.

The chain combines TRBV9 with TRBJ1-1, with D perhaps matching TRBD1 (6 bases). Trimming took 2 bases from V and 0 from J, leaving 14 bases between them. Germline loops: CDR1 SGDLS, CDR2 YYNGEE. CDR3 length: 16 residues. The CDR3 protein is CASSVGTNYMNTEAFF. In nucleotides, the CDR3 is TGTGCCAGCAGCGTCGGGACAAACTACATGAACACTGAAGCTTTCTTT.

This rearrangement joins TRBV6-5 to TRBJ1-5; no clear D. The CDR3 is 14 amino acids. The V gene lost 6 bases and the J gene lost 3 bases, with 12 bases spanning the gap. Germline CDR1 is MNHEY and CDR2 is SVGAGI. In nucleotides, the CDR3 is TGTGCCAGCAGCACGACGGGGAACAATCAGCCCCAGCATTTT. Translating gives CASSTTGNNQPQHF.

This chain links TRBV28 with TRBJ2-1; 14 positions match TRBD2. CDR1 is MDHEN, CDR2 SYDVKM, per germline. Losses at the gene ends were 8 bases for V and 6 bases for J; bases not matched to a gene: 6. CDR3 length: 15 amino acids. DNA of the CDR3: TGTGCCAGCGGACGACTAGCGGGAGGGGTCAATGAGCAGTTCTTC. This sequence encodes CASGRLAGGVNEQFF.

The rearrangement uses TRBV19 and TRBJ2-2; 9 bases fit TRBD1. V gave up 5 bases and J gave up 7 bases; unmatched junction bases: 5. Germline V gene data show CDR1 as LNHDA and CDR2 as SQIVND (reference sequence). This CDR3 spans 14 amino acids. The CDR3 loop is CASSEQGAIGELFF. CDR3 DNA: TGTGCCAGTAGTGAACAGGGGGCGATCGGGGAGCTGTTTTTT.

This chain joins TRBV7-2 and TRBJ1-1, with 7 bases identical to TRBD1. The ends lost 5 bases at V and 3 bases at J; junction bases unmatched: 9. The CDR3 loop spans 15 amino acids. Germline CDR1 reads SGHTA; CDR2 reads FQGNSA. The CDR3 loop reads CASSLTPGGHTEAFF. In nucleotides, the CDR3 is TGTGCCAGCAGCCTAACTCCAGGGGGTCACACTGAAGCTTTCTTT.

J is TRBJ2-1 and V is TRBV28, with a tentative D call TRBD2 (7 bases). Germline loops: CDR1 MDHEN, CDR2 SYDVKM. V gave up 4 bases and J gave up 7 bases, with 20 bases separating them. This CDR3 has 16 amino acids. As DNA, the CDR3 is TGTGCCAGCAGTTCTTCCGGGACTAAAAGGGGGAATGAGCAGTTCTTC. As protein: CASSSSGTKRGNEQFF.

The rearrangement links TRBV28 to TRBJ2-1, with TRBD1 matching over 9 bases. V trimming: 7 bases; J trimming: 5 bases; junction bases outside the gene matches: 12. Germline V gives CDR1 MDHEN, CDR2 SYDVKM. The CDR3 runs 16 residues. CDR3 amino acids: CASTPQGTGTNNEQFF. The CDR3, as DNA: TGTGCCAGCACCCCACAGGGGACAGGGACCAACAATGAGCAGTTCTTC.

This chain joins TRBV20-1 and TRBJ2-1; D is unresolved. Trimming took 5 bases from V and 6 from J, leaving 5 bases between them. Germline-derived CDR1 and CDR2 are DFQATT and SNEGSKA (reference sequence). The CDR3 is 10 residues long. CDR3 in DNA: TGCAGTGCTGAGTCCAATGAGCAGTTCTTC. Translated, it gives CSAESNEQFF.

This chain joins TRBV30 and TRBJ1-6; possibly TRBD1 for D (6 bases). Trimming cost V 1 base and J 9 bases, with 19 bases left between them. The CDR3 runs to 16 residues. Germline CDR1 and CDR2: GTSNPN and SVGIG (reference sequence). As DNA, the CDR3 is TGTGCCTGGAGTGCACGACAGGCCTCGCAAGGTTCACCCCTCCACTTT. It codes for CAWSARQASQGSPLHF.

V usage is TRBV4-1 and J usage is TRBJ2-2; D might be TRBD2 (7 bases). The germline V and J ends were trimmed by 2 bases and 3 bases, with 13 bases remaining between them. The CDR3 runs 16 residues. CDR1 is MGHRA and CDR2 is YSYEKL in the germline V gene. In DNA form, the CDR3 reads TGCGCCAGCAGCCAATGGGGGGCGGGGGACACCGGGGAGCTGTTTTTT. This translates into CASSQWGAGDTGELFF.

J is TRBJ2-5 and V is TRBV5-6; 14 bases are a match to TRBD2. The germline gives CDR1 SGHDT, CDR2 YYEEEE. This CDR3 region has 16 residues. With 5 bases clipped from V and 5 bases from J, the junction kept 8 bases outside the gene matches. The CDR3 protein is CASSWGLAGVAETQYF. In DNA, the CDR3 is TGTGCCAGCAGTTGGGGACTAGCGGGAGTTGCGGAGACCCAGTACTTC.

The chain uses TRBV30 and TRBJ1-6; D is unresolved. The CDR3 extends over 10 amino acids. V was cut by 2 bases and J by 16 bases, with 9 bases left in between. Germline values: CDR1 GTSNPN, CDR2 SVGIG (reference sequence). The CDR3 loop is CAWSSRNLHF. CDR3 bases: TGTGCCTGGAGTTCGAGGAATCTCCACTTT.

Note on this clone: This CDR3 is also generated by other DNA sequences in the sample. The rearrangement links TRBV27 to TRBJ2-5, with D perhaps matching TRBD1 (5 bases). Germline V gene lookup returns CDR1 MNHEY and CDR2 SMNVEV (reference sequence). Trimming took 0 bases from V and 3 from J, leaving 8 bases between them. CDR3 length: 14 residues. CDR3: CASSLSRREETQYF. CDR3 nucleotide sequence: TGTGCCAGCAGTTTATCGCGCAGGGAAGAGACCCAGTACTTC.

The chain joins TRBV5-1 to TRBJ2-5; 9 nucleotides agree with TRBD2. The ends lost 4 bases at V and 3 bases at J; junction bases unmatched: 4. Germline V CDR1 and CDR2: SGHRS, YFSETQ. The CDR3 is made up of 14 amino acids. The CDR3 nucleotides are TGCGCCAGCAGCCTCCGCGGGGGGGAAGAGACCCAGTACTTC. This encodes CASSLRGGEETQYF. The full variable domain, its missing parts supplied by reference TRBV5-1 and TRBJ2-5, is KAGVTQTPRYLIKTRGQQVTLSCSPISGHRSVSWYQQTPGQGLQFLFEYFSETQRNKGNFPGRFSGRQFSNSRSEMNVSTLELGDSALYLCASSLRGGEETQYFGPGTRLLVL.

The chain recombines TRBV19 with TRBJ1-2; D is undetermined. Trimming removed 3 bases from V and 3 bases from J, with 14 bases in between. This CDR3 contains 15 residues. Germline V gives CDR1 LNHDA, CDR2 SQIVND (reference sequence). The CDR3 loop is CASSIPPVFYYGYTF. For the CDR3, the DNA is TGTGCCAGTAGTATCCCTCCTGTTTTTTACTATGGCTACACCTTC.

The chain has TRBV9 and TRBJ1-1, with TRBD1 matching over 7 bases. The germline gives CDR1 SGDLS, CDR2 YYNGEE. The junction had 11 bases not matched to a gene; V was cut back by 4 bases and J by 5 bases. The CDR3 covers 15 residues. The DNA of the CDR3 is TGTGCCAGCAGCCCGCGACAGGGAATAGGGACTGAAGCTTTCTTT. Translated, it gives CASSPRQGIGTEAFF.

The rearrangement joins TRBV30 to TRBJ2-3; D may be TRBD2 (6 bases). V was shortened by 2 bases and J by 5 bases, with 20 bases between the two germline ends. The CDR3 runs to 16 residues. Germline CDR1 and CDR2: GTSNPN and SVGIG (reference sequence). The CDR3 DNA is TGTGCCTGGAGTCAAGGGGACTCAGCCTCCATAGATACGCAGTATTTT. As protein: CAWSQGDSASIDTQYF.

J is TRBJ1-1 and V is TRBV28, with 9 bases lining up with TRBD1. This CDR3 contains 14 residues. CDR1 is MDHEN and CDR2 is SYDVKM in the germline V gene. The V and J ends lost 4 bases and 1 base, in that order; junction bases with no gene match: 1. The CDR3, as DNA: TGTGCCAGCAGTTCGACAGGGGGGAACACTGAAGCTTTCTTT. This gives the protein CASSSTGGNTEAFF. The full variable domain, in which reference TRBV28 and TRBJ1-1 provide the parts outside the CDR3, is DVKVTQSSRYLVKRTGEKVFLECVQDMDHENMFWYRQDPGLGLRLIYFSYDVKMKEKGDIPEGYSVSREKKERFSLILESASTNQTSMYLCASSSTGGNTEAFFGQGTRLTVV.

V gene TRBV5-6 combines with J gene TRBJ2-2; the match to TRBD2 covers 10 bases. There are 16 residues in the CDR3. Germline CDR1 is SGHDT and CDR2 is YYEEEE. J was trimmed by 4 bases and V by 4 bases; bases with no gene match: 7. The chain's CDR3 is CASSLPSGRSTGELFF. The CDR3 DNA sequence: TGTGCCAGCAGCCTACCTAGCGGGAGATCCACCGGGGAGCTGTTTTTT.

A word on this clone: The same CDR3 arises from other DNA sequences in this sample as well. This chain connects TRBV28 to TRBJ1-2; a weak D match, TRBD1 (5 bases). The CDR3 covers 11 residues. The V gene's germline CDR1 is MDHEN and CDR2 SYDVKM. Trimming shortened V by 8 bases and J by 5 bases, and 9 bases separated the two germline ends. The CDR3 nucleotides read TGTGCCAGCTCAGGGCTATATGGCTACACCTTC. Translation: CASSGLYGYTF.

The chain joins TRBV6-5 to TRBJ2-1; D is unclear. CDR3 length: 15 amino acids. With 6 bases removed from V and 2 bases from J, the gap between germline ends came to 14 bases. Germline V lookup: CDR1 MNHEY, CDR2 SVGAGI. CDR3 protein: CASSRTSVTYNEQFF. The CDR3 DNA reads TGTGCCAGCAGCCGTACCAGCGTGACCTACAATGAGCAGTTCTTC.

The chain couples TRBV27 to TRBJ2-3, with 8 bases matching TRBD1. The germline V gene encodes CDR1 MNHEY and CDR2 SMNVEV (reference sequence). This CDR3 is 14 amino acids long. With 5 bases clipped from V and 2 bases from J, the junction kept 3 bases outside the gene matches. CDR3 nucleotide sequence: TGTGCCAGCAGTGACAGGGGAGTCACAGATACGCAGTATTTT. As protein: CASSDRGVTDTQYF.

This clone is a singleton in its sample. The chain employs TRBV3-1 (or the pseudogene TRBV3-2) and TRBJ2-7; 9 positions agree with TRBD2. Germline CDR1 LGHDT, CDR2 YNNKEL (reference sequence). V dropped 1 base and J dropped 0; count of bases not matched to a gene: 1. This CDR3 spans 15 amino acids. CDR3 residues: CASSQGGRASYEQYF. In DNA, the CDR3 is TGTGCCAGCAGCCAAGGCGGGAGGGCCTCCTACGAGCAGTACTTC.